Shown below are 23 T cell receptor beta chains from a single sample sequenced in a study of cytotoxic CD8 clonotypes in ibrutinib-treated CLL. The protocol was immunoSEQ multiplex PCR, while the TCRdb copy is restricted to in-frame clones and leaves out a portion. The profile shows hundreds of thousands of clones, roughly 67% of them singletons. The source was PBMCs, collected after 36 months of ibrutinib treatment. The receptors were sampled from a human donor with chronic lymphocytic leukemia.

This chain connects TRBV28 to TRBJ2-3; TRBD2 aligns across 9 bases. Looked up from germline, CDR1 is MDHEN and CDR2 is SYDVKM. The junction had 13 bases not matched to a gene; V was cut back by 7 bases and J by 2 bases. The CDR3 has 17 amino acids. CDR3 in amino acids: CASTLHVAGGITDTQYF. CDR3 sequence (DNA): TGTGCCAGCACCCTCCATGTGGCGGGAGGGATCACAGATACGCAGTATTTT.

The CDR3 nucleotides are TGTGCCAGCAGTTCCCCGACTAGTGCCTACAATGAGCAGTTCTTC. This gives the protein CASSSPTSAYNEQFF. The chain couples TRBV27 to TRBJ2-1; D is possibly TRBD2 (6 bases). V gave up 4 bases and J gave up 2 bases, with 12 bases separating them. Germline V gene lookup returns CDR1 MNHEY and CDR2 SMNVEV (reference sequence). The CDR3 length is 15 residues.

The CDR3 DNA reads as TGTGCCAGCAGCCCAACGACAGGAGTGAACACTGAAGCTTTCTTT. Residues: CASSPTTGVNTEAFF. This chain links TRBV7-6 with TRBJ1-1, with TRBD1 as a possible D gene (6 bases). The CDR3 has 15 amino acids. CDR1 and CDR2 (germline): SGHVS, FNYEAQ. The germline V and J ends were trimmed by 5 bases and 0 bases, with 13 bases remaining between them.

The chain employs TRBV23-1 and TRBJ1-5; possible D gene TRBD1, 6 bases. TRBV23-1 is placed among ORFs of uncertain function. The CDR3 extends over 18 amino acids. Trimming removed 7 bases from V and 0 bases from J, with 22 bases in between. CDR3 nucleotide sequence: TGCGCCAGCATCGGGACACGCCCGAACTCAAATAGCAATCAGCCCCAGCATTTT. Translating gives CASIGTRPNSNSNQPQHF.

The gene calls are TRBV9 and TRBJ2-7; TRBD1 aligns across 7 bases. Trimming removed 3 bases from V and 3 bases from J; junction bases left unmatched: 6. CDR1 SGDLS and CDR2 YYNGEE come from the germline V gene. The CDR3 consists of 14 residues. In DNA, the CDR3 is TGTGCCAGCAGCGCCGGGACAGCCCACTACGAGCAGTACTTC. Protein: CASSAGTAHYEQYF.

DNA for the CDR3: TGTGCCAGCTCACCAATAACAGGGGGCGCGGGCACTGAAGCTTTCTTT. This encodes CASSPITGGAGTEAFF. The chain carries TRBV18 and TRBJ1-1, with 9 positions matching TRBD1. The CDR3 is made up of 16 amino acids. CDR1 and CDR2 (germline): KGHSH, LQKENI. V was pared by 2 bases and J by 4 bases, with 8 bases of the junction left unmatched.

The chain couples TRBV11-2 to TRBJ2-2, with 7 bases that match TRBD1. The CDR3 sequence is 15 residues long. With 5 bases clipped from V and 2 bases from J, the junction kept 5 bases outside the gene matches. Per germline, CDR1 SGHAT and CDR2 FQNNGV. This CDR3 is CASSRGQVNTGELFF. The CDR3 coding sequence is TGTGCCAGCAGCCGAGGACAGGTCAACACCGGGGAGCTGTTTTTT.

This sequence joins TRBV27 and TRBJ1-3, with D uncertain. The CDR3 totals 13 residues. From germline, CDR1 is MNHEY and CDR2 SMNVEV (reference sequence). V gave up 6 bases and J gave up 0 bases, with 6 bases separating them. This CDR3 reads CASRELSGNTIYF. The CDR3 DNA sequence: TGTGCCAGCAGGGAGCTCTCTGGAAACACCATATATTTT.

V usage is TRBV6-6 and J usage is TRBJ1-2, with D possibly TRBD1 on 6 matching bases. The CDR3 consists of 12 residues. The V end was cut by 2 bases, the J end by 9 bases, with 10 bases between. Germline V gene sequence: CDR1 MNHNY, CDR2 SVGAGI (reference sequence). In DNA, the CDR3 is TGTGCCAGCAGTTACGCGGGACAAAGCTACACCTTC. It encodes CASSYAGQSYTF.

The V call is TRBV7-9, the J call TRBJ1-2; D unclear. Germline V gene sequence: CDR1 SEHNR, CDR2 FQNEAQ (reference sequence). V lost 1 base and J lost 1, with 7 bases in between. The CDR3 runs to 14 residues. The CDR3 is CASSLGRDNYGYTF. The DNA of the CDR3 is TGTGCCAGCAGCTTAGGAAGGGATAACTATGGCTACACCTTC.

The rearrangement uses TRBV19 and TRBJ2-5; possible D gene TRBD2, 5 bases. This CDR3 has 14 amino acids. Trimming took 6 bases from V and 4 from J, leaving 15 bases between them. The germline V gene has CDR1 LNHDA and CDR2 SQIVND (reference sequence). The CDR3 spells CASRRRQHAETQYF. The DNA for the CDR3 is TGTGCCAGTAGACGGAGGCAGCACGCAGAGACCCAGTACTTC.

This clone showed up just a few times. V and J are TRBV5-1 and TRBJ1-4, with TRBD1 matching 8 bases. The CDR3 is 14 amino acids. CDR1 and CDR2 (germline): SGHRS, YFSETQ. V dropped 4 bases and J dropped 7; count of bases not matched to a gene: 6. The CDR3 DNA sequence: TGCGCCAGCAGCACCAGGGGGCTTGGTGAAAAACTGTTTTTT. Amino acids: CASSTRGLGEKLFF.

The chain carries TRBV29-1 and TRBJ2-7; D unresolved. The length of the CDR3 is 11 residues. Germline CDR1 and CDR2: SQVTM and ANQGSEA. V was trimmed by 5 bases and J by 2 bases, leaving 7 bases between them. CDR3 bases: TGCAGCGTTTCCGGCACCTACGAGCAGTACTTC. Protein product: CSVSGTYEQYF.

This clone was detected once. V and J are TRBV5-4 and TRBJ2-7; a weak D match, TRBD1 (6 bases). This CDR3 region has 16 residues. The germline V gene encodes CDR1 SGHNT and CDR2 YYREEE (reference sequence). Deletions cut 4 bases from V and 3 bases from J, with 20 bases between. The CDR3 reads CASSHPRMDRNYEQYF. The CDR3 DNA sequence: TGTGCCAGCAGCCATCCTCGCATGGACAGAAACTACGAGCAGTACTTC.

The chain has TRBV18 and TRBJ1-1; D is ambiguous. The CDR3 covers 13 residues. Looked up from germline, CDR1 is KGHSH and CDR2 is LQKENI. V lost 3 bases to trimming and J lost 3 bases, with 8 bases between them. CDR3 residues: CASSPQGDTEAFF. CDR3 DNA sequence: TGTGCCAGCTCACCCCAAGGCGACACTGAAGCTTTCTTT.

The chain carries TRBV18 and TRBJ2-3; 8 nucleotides agree with TRBD1. V trimming: 1 base; J trimming: 3 bases; junction bases outside the gene matches: 6. CDR1 KGHSH and CDR2 LQKENI come from the germline V gene. There are 16 residues in the CDR3. This chain's CDR3 is CASSPRGRGQTDTQYF. For the CDR3, the DNA is TGTGCCAGCTCACCACGTGGCAGGGGGCAGACAGATACGCAGTATTTT.

The chain links TRBV18 to TRBJ1-2; D is ambiguous. V was trimmed by 2 bases and J by 5 bases, leaving 9 bases between them. The CDR3 is 13 residues long. Germline loops: CDR1 KGHSH, CDR2 LQKENI. For the CDR3, the DNA is TGTGCCAGCTCACCAGGGGTTGGTTATGGCTACACCTTC. The encoded protein is CASSPGVGYGYTF.

V is TRBV29-1 and J is TRBJ2-3; weak D call: TRBD2 (5 bases). Per germline, CDR1 SQVTM and CDR2 ANQGSEA. Trimming left V 2 bases short and J 1 base short, with 13 bases between. This CDR3 is built from 15 residues. The CDR3 DNA reads as TGCAGCGTTGAAAGGCAGCAAGCGGGCACAGATACGCAGTATTTT. Translated: CSVERQQAGTDTQYF.

The chain joins TRBV18 to TRBJ2-5, with TRBD1 identical over 7 bases. The length of the CDR3 is 15 residues. Germline values: CDR1 KGHSH, CDR2 LQKENI. Trimming cost V 3 bases and J 4 bases; bases outside gene matches: 8. DNA for the CDR3: TGTGCCAGCTCACCCCCAACAGGGGAACGAGAGACCCAGTACTTC. Translated: CASSPPTGERETQYF. The full variable domain, completed using reference TRBV18 and TRBJ2-5, is NAGVMQNPRHLVRRRGQEARLRCSPMKGHSHVYWYRQLPEEGLKFMVYLQKENIIDESGMPKERFSAEFPKEGPSILRIQQVVRGDSAAYFCASSPPTGERETQYFGPGTRLLVL.

About this clone itself: The same CDR3 is also encoded by other DNA sequences in this sample. This chain connects TRBV9 to TRBJ2-7; TRBD1 or TRBD2 may be the D gene (5 bases each). V was shortened by 5 bases and J by 4 bases, with 19 bases between the two germline ends. Germline values: CDR1 SGDLS, CDR2 YYNGEE. The CDR3 covers 15 residues. For the CDR3, the DNA is TGTGCCAGCAGTCCGGGTGGGGGAGCCTTATACGAGCAGTACTTC. This translates into CASSPGGGALYEQYF.

The chain has TRBV15 and TRBJ2-5, with D possibly TRBD1 on 5 matching bases. Trimming took 2 bases from V and 2 from J, leaving 24 bases between them. The CDR3 runs to 19 residues. Germline CDR1 LNHNV, CDR2 YYDKDF (reference sequence). The CDR3 here is CATSRFTGAVQGRQETQYF. The DNA of the CDR3 is TGTGCCACCAGCAGATTTACAGGTGCAGTACAAGGGCGACAAGAGACCCAGTACTTC. The variable domain in full, with the rest retrieved from reference TRBV15 and TRBJ2-5, is DAMVIQNPRYQVTQFGKPVTLSCSQTLNHNVMYWYQQKSSQAPKLLFHYYDKDFNNEADTPDNFQSRRPNTSFCFLDIRSPGLGDTAMYLCATSRFTGAVQGRQETQYFGPGTRLLVL.

This clone was found a few times. CDR3: CASSPGKMNTEAFF. The CDR3 DNA sequence: TGTGCCAGCTCACCCGGCAAAATGAACACTGAAGCTTTCTTT. The gene calls are TRBV18 and TRBJ1-1; no clear D gene. With 3 bases removed from V and 0 bases from J, the gap between germline ends came to 8 bases. The CDR3 totals 14 residues. Germline CDR1 and CDR2: KGHSH and LQKENI.

The CDR3 nucleotides are TGCAGCGTTGAGAGAGACAACCCCTACGAGCAGTACTTC. Protein sequence: CSVERDNPYEQYF. The chain carries TRBV29-1 and TRBJ2-7; D remains ambiguous. CDR3 size: 13 residues. CDR1 SQVTM and CDR2 ANQGSEA come from the germline V gene. Trimming pared 3 bases from V and 2 bases from J, leaving 11 bases between.